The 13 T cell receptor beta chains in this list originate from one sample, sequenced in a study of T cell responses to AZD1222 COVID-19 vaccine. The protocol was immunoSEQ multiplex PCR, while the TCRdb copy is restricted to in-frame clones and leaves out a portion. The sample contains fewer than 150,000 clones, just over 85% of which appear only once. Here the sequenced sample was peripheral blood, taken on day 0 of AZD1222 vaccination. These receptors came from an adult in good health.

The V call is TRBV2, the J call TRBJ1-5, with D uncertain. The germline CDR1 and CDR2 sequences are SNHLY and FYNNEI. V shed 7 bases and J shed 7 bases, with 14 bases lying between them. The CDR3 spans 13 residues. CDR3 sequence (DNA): TGTGCCAGCACCCCAGAAATGGAACAGCCCCAGCATTTT. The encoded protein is CASTPEMEQPQHF.

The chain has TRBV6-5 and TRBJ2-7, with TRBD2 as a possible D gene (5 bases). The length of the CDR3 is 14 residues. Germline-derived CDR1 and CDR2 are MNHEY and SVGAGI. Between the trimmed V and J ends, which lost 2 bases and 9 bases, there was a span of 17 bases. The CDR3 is CASSYGPDLRGQYF. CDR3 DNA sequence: TGTGCCAGCAGTTACGGGCCGGACCTTCGGGGGCAGTACTTC.

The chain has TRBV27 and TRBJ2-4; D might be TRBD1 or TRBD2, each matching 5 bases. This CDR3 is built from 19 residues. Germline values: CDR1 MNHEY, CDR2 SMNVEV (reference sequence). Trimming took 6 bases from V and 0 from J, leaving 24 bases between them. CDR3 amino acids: CASSSGRHIPPLAKNIQYF. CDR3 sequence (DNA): TGTGCCAGCAGCTCGGGGCGACATATACCTCCATTAGCCAAAAACATTCAGTACTTC.

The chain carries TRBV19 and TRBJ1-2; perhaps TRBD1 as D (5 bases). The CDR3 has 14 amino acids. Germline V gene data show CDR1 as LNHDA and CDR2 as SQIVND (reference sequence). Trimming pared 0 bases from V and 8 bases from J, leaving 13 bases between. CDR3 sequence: CASSIDMGVGGYTF. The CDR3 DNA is TGTGCCAGTAGTATAGATATGGGGGTAGGCGGCTACACCTTC.

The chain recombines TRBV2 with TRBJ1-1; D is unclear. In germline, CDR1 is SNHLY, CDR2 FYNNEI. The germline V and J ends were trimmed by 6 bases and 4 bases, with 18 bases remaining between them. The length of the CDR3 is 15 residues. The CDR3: CASSEWGVKGTEAFF. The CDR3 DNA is TGTGCCAGCAGCGAGTGGGGTGTCAAGGGCACTGAAGCTTTCTTT.

The CDR3 nucleotides read TGTGCCAGCAGTTTCTCCCCCCGAGAGACCCAGTACTTC. Residues: CASSFSPRETQYF. The chain joins TRBV7-2 to TRBJ2-5, with D unresolved. V was cut by 6 bases and J by 4 bases, with 12 bases left in between. In germline, CDR1 is SGHTA, CDR2 FQGNSA. This CDR3 is 13 amino acids long.

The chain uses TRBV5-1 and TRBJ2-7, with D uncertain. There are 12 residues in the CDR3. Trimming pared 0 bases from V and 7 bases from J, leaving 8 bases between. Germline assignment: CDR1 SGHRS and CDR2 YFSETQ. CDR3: CASSLGRREQYF. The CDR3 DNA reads TGCGCCAGCAGCTTGGGACGGCGGGAGCAGTACTTC.

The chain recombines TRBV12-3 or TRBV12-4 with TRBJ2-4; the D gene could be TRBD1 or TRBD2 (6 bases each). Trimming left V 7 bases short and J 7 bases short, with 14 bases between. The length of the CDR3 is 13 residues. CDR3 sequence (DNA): TGTGCCAGCACTGGAGGGGGGTCGAACATTCAGTACTTC. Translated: CASTGGGSNIQYF.

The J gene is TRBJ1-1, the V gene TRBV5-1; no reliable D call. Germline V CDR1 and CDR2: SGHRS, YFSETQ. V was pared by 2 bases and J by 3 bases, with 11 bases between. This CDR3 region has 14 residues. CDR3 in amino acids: CASSFGQVDTEAFF. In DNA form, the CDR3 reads TGCGCCAGCAGCTTCGGGCAGGTGGACACTGAAGCTTTCTTT.

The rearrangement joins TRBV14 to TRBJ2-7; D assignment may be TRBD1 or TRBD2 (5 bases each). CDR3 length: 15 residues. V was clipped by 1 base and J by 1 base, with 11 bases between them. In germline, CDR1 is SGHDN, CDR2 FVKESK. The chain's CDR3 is CASSQGTGPSYEQYF. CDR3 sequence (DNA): TGTGCCAGCAGCCAAGGAACGGGGCCTTCCTACGAGCAGTACTTC.

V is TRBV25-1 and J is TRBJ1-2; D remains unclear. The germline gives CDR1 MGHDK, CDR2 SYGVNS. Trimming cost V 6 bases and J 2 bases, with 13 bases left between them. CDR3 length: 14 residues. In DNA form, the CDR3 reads TGTGCCAGCAGGATGGACGGGGAGAACTATGGCTACACCTTC. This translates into CASRMDGENYGYTF.

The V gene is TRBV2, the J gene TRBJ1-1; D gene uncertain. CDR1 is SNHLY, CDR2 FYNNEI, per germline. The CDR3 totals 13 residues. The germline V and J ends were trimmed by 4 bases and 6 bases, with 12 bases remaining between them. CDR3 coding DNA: TGTGCCAGCAGTGGATCCGGACTACCTGAAGCTTTCTTT. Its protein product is CASSGSGLPEAFF.

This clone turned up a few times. CDR3 nucleotide sequence: TGTGCCAGCTCCCTTGAGACTAGCCTGAACACCGGGGAGCTGTTTTTT. It encodes CASSLETSLNTGELFF. The chain joins TRBV18 to TRBJ2-2, with 7 bases matching TRBD2. Per the germline V gene, CDR1 is KGHSH and CDR2 is LQKENI. Trimming at V came to 6 bases and at J to 1 base, leaving 8 bases not matched to a gene. CDR3 length equals 16 residues.